Below are 30 T cell receptor beta chains sequenced from a single sample in a study of regulatory T cells in long-lasting Graves disease. To make TCR beta libraries, researchers used iRepertoire HTBI primers and Arm-PCR of CDR3 regions. TCRdb re-called the multiplex PCR reads through MiXCR, storing one row per CDR3 protein. The repertoire holds some 490,000 distinct CDR3 sequences, with about 12% as singletons. Indicated time point: newly diagnosed GD, antithyroid drugs for less than 3 months. With RNA extracted from PBMCs as input, the TCR library was made. Another study also made use of these data, one on T cells in Graves' hyperthyroidism and ophthalmopathy.

The starting material was peripheral blood mononuclear cells (PBMCs), obtained at new diagnosis, from a patient treated with antithyroid drugs. These receptors all come from a woman aged 25 to 39 with Graves disease.

The sample holds a few counts of this clonotype. The chain couples TRBV20-1 to TRBJ2-5; D gene unclear. The V and J ends lost 2 bases and 2 bases respectively, with 12 bases between them. Germline values: CDR1 DFQATT, CDR2 SNEGSKA (reference sequence). The CDR3 consists of 14 residues. The DNA for the CDR3 is TGCAGTGCTAGACATCGGGCCCTACAAGAGACCCAGTACTTC. Its translation: CSARHRALQETQYF.

In this sample, this clonotype turned up many times. The chain combines TRBV30 with TRBJ1-2; weak D call: TRBD1 (5 bases). Trimming removed 2 bases at V and 7 bases at J, with 14 bases between. The CDR3 sequence is 13 residues long. The V gene's germline CDR1 is GTSNPN and CDR2 SVGIG (reference sequence). The CDR3 loop reads CAWSRAGRPGYTF. The CDR3 region has the DNA TGTGCCTGGAGTCGTGCAGGGCGGCCTGGCTACACCTTC. The variable domain in full, with the rest retrieved from reference TRBV30 and TRBJ1-2, is SQTIHQWPATLVQPVGSPLSLECTVEGTSNPNLYWYRQAAGRGLQLLFYSVGIGQISSEVPQNLSASRPQDRQFILSSKKLLLSDSGFYLCAWSRAGRPGYTFGSGTRLTVV.

In this sample, this clonotype turned up many times. This CDR3 reads CASSAEITIGTGGRDTQYF. The DNA for the CDR3 is TGTGCCAGCAGTGCAGAAATTACGATCGGGACAGGGGGCAGAGATACGCAGTATTTT. The chain employs TRBV2 and TRBJ2-3, with 12 bases matching TRBD1. Germline values: CDR1 SNHLY, CDR2 FYNNEI. Trimming removed 4 bases from V and 5 bases from J; junction bases left unmatched: 16. This CDR3 has 19 amino acids.

This chain links TRBV12-3 or TRBV12-4 with TRBJ1-4, with 7 nucleotides matching TRBD1. V lost 6 bases, J lost 0 bases, and 7 bases stayed unmatched. This CDR3 is 16 amino acids long. The CDR3 nucleotides are TGTGCCAGCAGCGGGACAGAAAATCCAACTAATGAAAAACTGTTTTTT. As protein: CASSGTENPTNEKLFF.

This clonotype occurred many times. V and J are TRBV28 and TRBJ2-3, with D maybe TRBD2 (6 bases). V gave up 10 bases and J gave up 0 bases, with 8 bases separating them. The CDR3 runs to 12 residues. The V gene's germline CDR1 is MDHEN and CDR2 SYDVKM. This CDR3 is CATGTSTDTQYF. For the CDR3, the DNA is TGTGCCACCGGGACTAGCACAGATACGCAGTATTTT.

Many counts were recorded for this clonotype. This rearrangement joins TRBV7-9 to TRBJ1-1; D ambiguous. Germline V lookup: CDR1 SEHNR, CDR2 FQNEAQ (reference sequence). Trimming stripped 0 bases from V and 4 bases from J, with 6 bases between. This CDR3 spans 13 amino acids. Here the CDR3 DNA reads TGTGCCAGCAGCTTAGCAAAAGCCACTGAAGCTTTCTTT. Protein sequence: CASSLAKATEAFF.

This rearrangement joins TRBV28 to TRBJ1-1, with a possible D match to TRBD1 (6 bases). This CDR3 is built from 15 residues. V shed 6 bases and J shed 3 bases, with 17 bases lying between them. Germline V gene data show CDR1 as MDHEN and CDR2 as SYDVKM. The DNA for the CDR3 is TGTGCCAGCAGCCTAGCCTCGGAGGGGGACACTGAAGCTTTCTTT. Translation: CASSLASEGDTEAFF.

The J gene is TRBJ2-1, the V gene TRBV7-6; 13 bases match TRBD2. With V trimmed by 5 bases and J by 2 bases, 12 bases remained unmatched. The germline CDR1 and CDR2 sequences are SGHVS and FNYEAQ. This CDR3 region has 19 residues. The CDR3 here is CASSVPVTSGRSAYNEQFF. CDR3 nucleotides: TGTGCCAGCAGCGTCCCCGTGACTAGCGGGAGGTCCGCCTACAATGAGCAGTTCTTC. The complete variable domain, with remaining parts taken from reference TRBV7-6 and TRBJ2-1, reads GAGVSQSPRYKVTKRGQDVALRCDPISGHVSLYWYRQALGQGPEFLTYFNYEAQQDKSGLPNDRFSAERPEGSISTLTIQRTEQRDSAMYRCASSVPVTSGRSAYNEQFFGPGTRLTVL.

There are a few counts of this clonotype. The chain combines TRBV6-2 or TRBV6-3 with TRBJ1-5, with D tentatively TRBD1 (5 bases). This CDR3 has 15 amino acids. The germline V gene has CDR1 MNHEY and CDR2 SVGEGT. V shed 5 bases and J shed 3 bases, with 14 bases lying between them. This chain's CDR3 is CASSLPGPLNQPQHF. CDR3 coding DNA: TGTGCCAGCAGTCTCCCGGGGCCCCTCAATCAGCCCCAGCATTTT.

This clonotype occurred a few times. V and J are TRBV6-2 or TRBV6-3 and TRBJ2-3; D uncertain. Trimming took 5 bases from V and 3 from J, leaving 12 bases between them. CDR3 length: 14 amino acids. CDR1 MNHEY and CDR2 SVGEGT come from the germline V gene. CDR3 residues: CASSDWIATDTQYF. CDR3 DNA: TGTGCCAGCAGTGATTGGATTGCGACAGATACGCAGTATTTT.

This clonotype was recorded at least ten times. The chain links TRBV28 to TRBJ2-7; D not certain. Germline-derived CDR1 and CDR2 are MDHEN and SYDVKM. The CDR3 has 13 amino acids. The ends were cut back, 3 bases at V and 4 bases at J, with 10 bases in the middle. The CDR3 loop is CASSFGYQYEQYF. The CDR3 DNA follows: TGTGCCAGCAGTTTTGGCTATCAATACGAGCAGTACTTC.

The table lists this clonotype with many counts. The rearrangement uses TRBV12-3 or TRBV12-4 and TRBJ1-2, with 12 bases identical to TRBD1. Trimming cost V 5 bases and J 4 bases; bases outside gene matches: 8. The CDR3 length is 16 residues. In DNA, the CDR3 is TGTGCCAGCAGTCCGCCCGGGACAGGGGGCGGCTATGGCTACACCTTC. This codes for CASSPPGTGGGYGYTF.

The table lists this clonotype with a few counts. This may be a read error: a much more frequent sequence differs by one nucleotide. The chain combines TRBV7-2 with TRBJ2-1; 8 bases map to TRBD2. Germline CDR1 reads SGHTA; CDR2 reads FQGNSA. V shed 5 bases and J 10 bases; nucleotides not matched to a gene: 22. The CDR3 has 18 residues. The CDR3 protein is CASSPTFKLADGPYEQFF. The DNA of the CDR3 is TGTGCCAGCAGCCCCACCTTCAAACTAGCGGACGGACCCTACGAGCAGTTCTTC.

The chain has TRBV5-5 and TRBJ2-1; no clear D gene. V lost 4 bases, J lost 7 bases, and 9 bases lay in between. CDR1 SGHKS and CDR2 YYEKEE come from the germline V gene (reference sequence). CDR3 length: 12 amino acids. This chain's CDR3 is CASSIGRNEQFF. Written as DNA, the CDR3 is TGTGCCAGCAGCATAGGACGAAATGAGCAGTTCTTC.

This clonotype appeared many times. The J gene is TRBJ2-1, the V gene TRBV7-3; possibly TRBD2 for D (6 bases). The CDR3 totals 13 residues. Trimming took off 6 bases at V and 5 bases at J, with 11 bases between the two ends. Germline V gene lookup returns CDR1 SGHTA and CDR2 FQGTGA. In DNA, the CDR3 is TGTGCCAGCAGTTGGACTAAGAACAATGAGCAGTTCTTC. It is translated as CASSWTKNNEQFF.

The chain couples TRBV20-1 to TRBJ2-7, with TRBD1 matching over 7 bases. CDR3 length: 14 residues. Germline V gives CDR1 DFQATT, CDR2 SNEGSKA (reference sequence). V lost 1 base and J lost 2; bases outside the gene matches: 5. The CDR3: CSARAGRGPYEQYF. The CDR3 bases are TGCAGTGCTAGAGCGGGAAGGGGGCCCTACGAGCAGTACTTC.

This clonotype was seen only once. The chain links TRBV7-9 to TRBJ2-2, with TRBD1 matching over 12 bases. The CDR3 contains 17 residues. Germline V gene lookup returns CDR1 SEHNR and CDR2 FQNEAQ (reference sequence). The V gene end was trimmed by 4 bases and the J gene end by 5 bases; junction bases not matched to a gene: 8. This CDR3 reads CASSSSGGQGATGELFF. CDR3 coding DNA: TGTGCCAGCAGCTCCAGCGGGGGACAGGGGGCGACCGGGGAGCTGTTTTTT.

This clonotype was picked up many times. This chain joins TRBV24-1 and TRBJ2-2; TRBD2 agrees at 10 bases. CDR1 and CDR2 from the germline V gene are KGHDR and SFDVKD. The CDR3 is 17 amino acids. J was trimmed by 0 bases and V by 9 bases; bases with no gene match: 9. The CDR3 spells CATSSGSINSNTGELFF. The CDR3 DNA is TGTGCCACCTCTAGCGGGAGCATAAATTCGAACACCGGGGAGCTGTTTTTT.

This clonotype was counted ten times or more. The J gene is TRBJ2-1, the V gene TRBV11-3; TRBD2 matches 8 bases. In germline, CDR1 is SGHNT, CDR2 YENEEA. This CDR3 contains 15 residues. The V segment lost 0 bases and the J segment 3 bases; nucleotides outside the gene matches: 1. CDR3 sequence (DNA): TGTGCCAGCAGCTTAGACGGGAGGGTCTACAATGAGCAGTTCTTC. This gives the protein CASSLDGRVYNEQFF.

V usage is TRBV6-1 and J usage is TRBJ2-7; unclear D gene. Deletions cut 10 bases from V and 6 bases from J, with 16 bases between. Germline CDR1 reads MNHNS; CDR2 reads SASEGT. The CDR3 has 12 residues. CDR3 DNA: TGTGCCACAGGCCGAGCAGGATCCGAGCAGTACTTC. It codes for CATGRAGSEQYF.

V and J are TRBV5-1 and TRBJ2-3; TRBD2 aligns across 13 bases. CDR1 and CDR2 (germline): SGHRS, YFSETQ. The CDR3 is made up of 21 amino acids. With 0 bases clipped from V and 0 bases from J, the junction kept 13 bases outside the gene matches. CDR3 nucleotides: TGCGCCAGCAGCTTGGCCTTTTCAGGACTAGCGGGAGCCCGTAGCACAGATACGCAGTATTTT. It codes for CASSLAFSGLAGARSTDTQYF.

The V and J genes are TRBV4-3 and TRBJ2-3; a weak D match, TRBD2 (5 bases). Germline V gene data show CDR1 as LGHNA and CDR2 as YSLEER. The CDR3 has 14 residues. V was clipped by 0 bases and J by 5 bases, with 9 bases between them. CDR3 in DNA: TGCGCCAGCAGCCAAGACCGGGCGGGAGATACGCAGTATTTT. As protein: CASSQDRAGDTQYF.

The rearrangement joins TRBV14 to TRBJ2-3; D may be TRBD2 (7 bases). Trimming cost V 4 bases and J 3 bases, with 20 bases left between them. Germline CDR1 is SGHDN and CDR2 is FVKESK. The CDR3 is made up of 17 amino acids. In DNA form, the CDR3 reads TGTGCCAGCAGCCGAATAAACGCGGGGGCCGGGACAGATACGCAGTATTTT. Its protein product is CASSRINAGAGTDTQYF. The entire variable domain, with the rest obtained from reference TRBV14 and TRBJ2-3, is as follows: EAGVTQFPSHSVIEKGQTVTLRCDPISGHDNLYWYRRVMGKEIKFLLHFVKESKQDESGMPNNRFLAERTGGTYSTLKVQPAELEDSGVYFCASSRINAGAGTDTQYFGPGTRLTVL.

This clonotype was picked up a small number of times. The chain links TRBV6-5 to TRBJ2-7; a possible D gene is TRBD2 (7 bases). Germline assignment: CDR1 MNHEY and CDR2 SVGAGI. The CDR3 contains 14 residues. The V end was cut by 2 bases, the J end by 4 bases, with 12 bases between. This CDR3 is CASSYVGGGYEQYF. DNA of the CDR3: TGTGCCAGCAGTTACGTGGGAGGGGGATACGAGCAGTACTTC.

V gene TRBV7-3 combines with J gene TRBJ2-1; TRBD2 agrees at 12 bases. J gave up 1 base and V 5 bases, and 9 bases lay outside the gene matches. Germline V CDR1 and CDR2: SGHTA, FQGTGA. The CDR3 covers 18 residues. The CDR3 region has the DNA TGTGCCAGCAGCCCCCGGGCTAGCGGGAGGGGTTCCTACAATGAGCAGTTCTTC. Encoded protein: CASSPRASGRGSYNEQFF.

This clonotype was seen many times. The chain recombines TRBV18 with TRBJ2-7, with D possibly called TRBD1 or TRBD2 (5 bases each). CDR3 length: 15 amino acids. Trimming took 6 bases from V and 1 from J, leaving 16 bases between them. Germline CDR1 and CDR2: KGHSH and LQKENI. Here the CDR3 DNA reads TGTGCCAGCTCTCTCTCGCCGGGGCCTTCCTACGAGCAGTACTTC. Its translation is CASSLSPGPSYEQYF.

This clonotype was counted at least ten times. The chain employs TRBV12-3 or TRBV12-4 and TRBJ2-1; D might be TRBD2 (5 bases). The CDR3 extends over 11 amino acids. The V end was cut by 7 bases, the J end by 9 bases, with 10 bases between. The CDR3 bases are TGTGCCAGCACCCGAGGGTCTGAGCAGTTCTTC. Translating it yields CASTRGSEQFF.

Ten or more counts support this clonotype. This chain joins TRBV11-3 and TRBJ1-1; weak D call: TRBD1 (6 bases). Germline CDR1 SGHNT, CDR2 YENEEA. Trimming stripped 5 bases from V and 4 bases from J, with 17 bases between. The CDR3 has 15 residues. The CDR3 region has the DNA TGTGCCAGCAGCCCAAAGGGGGGCAGGGCCACTGAAGCTTTCTTT. Translation: CASSPKGGRATEAFF.

This clonotype was detected ten times or more. The genes are TRBV12-3 or TRBV12-4 and TRBJ1-4; perhaps TRBD1 as D (5 bases). V lost 5 bases and J 8 bases, leaving 9 bases between the germline ends. The CDR3 loop spans 12 amino acids. The CDR3 coding sequence is TGTGCCAGCAGTCGCAGGGCAGAAAAACTGTTTTTT. Protein product: CASSRRAEKLFF.

This clonotype was recorded at least ten times. The chain is built from TRBV7-3 and TRBJ2-1; the match to TRBD1 covers 10 bases. The junction had 5 bases not matched to a gene; V was cut back by 6 bases and J by 0 bases. CDR1 is SGHTA, CDR2 FQGTGA, per germline. The CDR3 spans 16 residues. The CDR3 DNA sequence: TGTGCCAGCAGTCTTAGGACAGGGGGCTCCTACAATGAGCAGTTCTTC. Protein product: CASSLRTGGSYNEQFF.